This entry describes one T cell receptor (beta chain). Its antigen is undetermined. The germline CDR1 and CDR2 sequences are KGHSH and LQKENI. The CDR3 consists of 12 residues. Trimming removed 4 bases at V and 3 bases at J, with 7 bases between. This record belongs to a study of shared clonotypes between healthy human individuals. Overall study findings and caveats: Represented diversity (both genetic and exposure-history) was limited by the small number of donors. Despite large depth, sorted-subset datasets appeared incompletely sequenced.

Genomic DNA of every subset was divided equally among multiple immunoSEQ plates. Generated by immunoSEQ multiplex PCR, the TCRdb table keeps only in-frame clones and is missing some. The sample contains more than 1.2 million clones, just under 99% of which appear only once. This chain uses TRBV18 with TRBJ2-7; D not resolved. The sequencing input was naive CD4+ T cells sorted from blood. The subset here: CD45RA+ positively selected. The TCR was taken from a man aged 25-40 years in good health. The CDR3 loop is CASSQEGYEQYF. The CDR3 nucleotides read TGTGCCAGCTCACAAGAAGGCTACGAGCAGTACTTC.